Presented here are 12 T cell receptor beta chains from one specimen sequenced in a study of blood T cell repertoires in COVID-19. Generated by immunoSEQ multiplex PCR, the TCRdb table keeps only in-frame clones and is missing some. The table records about 57,000 clones, around 80% of them present only once. The sample was peripheral blood. The receptors shown here come from a man aged 55 to 70 with acute or convalescent COVID-19.

This chain uses TRBV2 with TRBJ2-7, with TRBD2 as a possible D gene (6 bases). This CDR3 has 15 amino acids. In germline, CDR1 is SNHLY, CDR2 FYNNEI. Trimming shortened V by 5 bases and J by 3 bases, and 17 bases separated the two germline ends. The CDR3 spells CASSPRGSGFYEQYF. The CDR3 nucleotides are TGTGCCAGCAGTCCCCGGGGGAGCGGGTTCTACGAGCAGTACTTC.

The chain is built from TRBV4-1 and TRBJ2-2; tentative D call: TRBD2 (5 bases). This CDR3 region has 17 residues. In germline, CDR1 is MGHRA, CDR2 YSYEKL. V gave up 7 bases and J gave up 0 bases, with 18 bases separating them. This CDR3 reads CASTLVGGVANTGELFF. The CDR3 DNA follows: TGCGCCAGCACCCTAGTAGGAGGCGTCGCGAACACCGGGGAGCTGTTTTTT.

The chain joins TRBV4-1 to TRBJ1-4, with 7 bases that match TRBD1. The CDR3 spans 16 residues. Germline trimming cut 0 bases from V and 4 bases from J; bases unmatched to any gene: 5. Per germline, CDR1 MGHRA and CDR2 YSYEKL. The CDR3 spells CASSQDKGGLNEKLFF. The CDR3 DNA sequence: TGCGCCAGCAGCCAAGATAAAGGGGGCCTTAATGAAAAACTGTTTTTT.

V gene TRBV19 combines with J gene TRBJ2-5; D uncertain. The V and J ends lost 3 bases and 5 bases respectively, with 10 bases between them. Per the germline V gene, CDR1 is LNHDA and CDR2 is SQIVND (reference sequence). The CDR3 runs 13 residues. The CDR3 bases are TGTGCCAGTAGTATCGGTACTTGGGAGACCCAGTACTTC. It specifies CASSIGTWETQYF.

This chain joins TRBV11-3 and TRBJ1-4; 10 bases align to TRBD1. Per the germline V gene, CDR1 is SGHNT and CDR2 is YENEEA. Trimming at V came to 5 bases and at J to 7 bases, leaving 7 bases not matched to a gene. The CDR3 loop spans 15 amino acids. The CDR3, as DNA: TGTGCCAGCAGCCCCGGACAGGGGGTTAGTGAAAAACTGTTTTTT. This encodes CASSPGQGVSEKLFF.

This chain links TRBV5-1 with TRBJ2-4; D remains ambiguous. V was clipped by 2 bases and J by 1 base, with 13 bases between them. This CDR3 has 16 amino acids. CDR1 and CDR2 from the germline V gene are SGHRS and YFSETQ. As DNA, the CDR3 is TGCGCCAGCAGCTTTTATCAGGAACCTGCCAAAAACATTCAGTACTTC. Encoded protein: CASSFYQEPAKNIQYF.

The rearrangement uses TRBV3-1 (or the pseudogene TRBV3-2) and TRBJ2-6, with TRBD2 identical over 14 bases. CDR3 length: 18 amino acids. The V gene end was trimmed by 4 bases and the J gene end by 3 bases; junction bases not matched to a gene: 5. Germline CDR1 and CDR2: LGHDT and YNNKEL (reference sequence). The CDR3 DNA is TGTGCCAGCAGCCCGACTAGCGGGAGGGCCGTTGGGGCCAACGTCCTGACTTTC. Translated, it gives CASSPTSGRAVGANVLTF.

There are a few counts of this clone. The chain carries TRBV12-5 and TRBJ1-5; tentatively, D is TRBD1 (6 bases). The ends were cut back, 9 bases at V and 7 bases at J, with 13 bases in the middle. There are 12 residues in the CDR3. Germline CDR1 reads LGHNT; CDR2 reads FRNRAP. The DNA for the CDR3 is TGTGCTAGCAGCCTAGGGGGACAGCCCCAGCATTTT. Its protein is CASSLGGQPQHF.

This rearrangement joins TRBV7-8 to TRBJ1-2; TRBD1 agrees at 7 bases. The V segment lost 7 bases and the J segment 0 bases; nucleotides outside the gene matches: 11. CDR3 length: 16 residues. Germline lookup yields CDR1 SGHVS and CDR2 FQNEAQ. The CDR3 nucleotides are TGTGCCAGCACCCCTACAACAGGGGCTACTAACTATGGCTACACCTTC. It specifies CASTPTTGATNYGYTF.

J is TRBJ2-3 and V is TRBV18, with D maybe TRBD2 (6 bases). Trimming took off 6 bases at V and 0 bases at J, with 19 bases between the two ends. CDR3 length: 17 residues. Germline values: CDR1 KGHSH, CDR2 LQKENI. The CDR3 nucleotides read TGTGCCAGCTCCCCGACAGAAATAGCGGCTAGCACAGATACGCAGTATTTT. This encodes CASSPTEIAASTDTQYF.

This chain joins TRBV4-3 and TRBJ2-1, with a possible D match to TRBD2 (6 bases). Germline CDR1 is LGHNA and CDR2 is YSLEER. This CDR3 contains 14 residues. V lost 0 bases and J 9 bases, leaving 12 bases between the germline ends. The CDR3 coding sequence is TGCGCCAGCAGCCAAGATGATCGGGGGACTGAGCAGTTCTTC. It translates to CASSQDDRGTEQFF.

V is TRBV27 and J is TRBJ2-7; D gene uncertain. CDR1 and CDR2 (germline): MNHEY, SMNVEV (reference sequence). The CDR3 totals 14 residues. The V and J ends lost 3 bases and 2 bases respectively, with 11 bases between them. DNA for the CDR3: TGTGCCAGCAGTTTGGGCAGGAAACCCTACGAGCAGTACTTC. Translation gives CASSLGRKPYEQYF.